One and the same sample provided the 5 T cell receptor beta chains below, sequenced in a study of Tregs in tolerant kidney transplant recipients. Profiling relied on immunoSEQ multiplex PCR, and the TCRdb table lists in-frame clones only, not all of them. The profile covers roughly 66,000 clones, with 92% appearing a single time and around 9.9% taken by the ten largest. This material consisted of CD8+ T cells from blood, taken before the transplant. These receptors originate from a human donor who received a combined kidney and bone marrow transplant.

The chain is built from TRBV6-1 and TRBJ1-1; maybe TRBD1 (5 bases). V lost 2 bases, J lost 5 bases, and 15 bases lay in between. The CDR3 contains 15 residues. The germline V gene has CDR1 MNHNS and CDR2 SASEGT. As DNA, the CDR3 is TGTGCCAGCAGTGAATGGGGCCCCCAGCGAACTGAAGCTTTCTTT. Translating gives CASSEWGPQRTEAFF.

V is TRBV27 and J is TRBJ2-1; 10 positions match TRBD1. This CDR3 spans 16 amino acids. CDR1 is MNHEY and CDR2 is SMNVEV in the germline V gene (reference sequence). V lost 3 bases and J lost 8; bases outside the gene matches: 10. As DNA, the CDR3 is TGTGCCAGCAGTTTTTCCCGCACCGGGACAGGGGATGAGCAGTTCTTC. This gives the protein CASSFSRTGTGDEQFF.

This chain uses TRBV5-1 with TRBJ2-5; no definite D call. The CDR3 has 15 amino acids. With 0 bases removed from V and 3 bases from J, the gap between germline ends came to 12 bases. Germline-derived CDR1 and CDR2 are SGHRS and YFSETQ. In DNA form, the CDR3 reads TGCGCCAGCAGCTTGGGAGGCAGCAAGGAAGAGACCCAGTACTTC. Translating it yields CASSLGGSKEETQYF.

This clone was seen only a few times. The chain links TRBV29-1 to TRBJ1-1, with TRBD1 identical over 10 bases. Germline V CDR1 and CDR2: SQVTM, ANQGSEA. CDR3 length: 15 amino acids. After removal of 5 bases from V and 2 bases from J, the junction contained 8 bases not matched to a gene. The chain's CDR3 is CSVFDRGRFNTEAFF. In nucleotides, the CDR3 is TGCAGCGTTTTCGACAGGGGGCGGTTTAACACTGAAGCTTTCTTT.

The V call is TRBV7-9, the J call TRBJ2-7; D not certain. Per germline, CDR1 SEHNR and CDR2 FQNEAQ (reference sequence). The V and J ends lost 5 bases and 4 bases respectively, with 15 bases between them. The CDR3 has 14 residues. The CDR3 region has the DNA TGTGCCAGCAGCAGGCAGGCCCTTCCTTACGAGCAGTACTTC. This codes for CASSRQALPYEQYF.